This entry is about one TCR beta chain. Its antigen is not identified. CDR1 and CDR2 from the germline V gene are SGHRS and YFSETQ. This CDR3 is built from 14 residues. Trimming at V came to 4 bases and at J to 2 bases, leaving 6 bases not matched to a gene. This table comes from immunoSEQ multiplex PCR, and its TCRdb copy is limited to in-frame clones, with some not included. The sample has 65,000 to 90,000 clones, nearly 90% seen once; the top ten hold around 1.3%. This specimen comes from a study of T cell responses to AZD1222 COVID-19 vaccine. Study results and limitations: Dominant CD4 TCR responses targeted spike regions 160-218 and 743-854. The donor group comprised mostly white British people and more females; the analysis possibly underestimated clonal diversity.

The input for sequencing was peripheral blood, taken 28 days after the second AZD1222 dose. The rearrangement uses TRBV5-1 and TRBJ2-7; 7 nucleotides line up with TRBD1. The TCR sequence derives from an adult who received the AZD1222 COVID-19 vaccine. CDR3 sequence reads: CASSGDSQAYEQYF. CDR3 coding DNA: TGCGCCAGCAGCGGGGACAGCCAAGCCTACGAGCAGTACTTC.